Listed below are T cell receptor beta chains from one sample, sequenced in a study of blood T cell repertoires in COVID-19. Generated by immunoSEQ multiplex PCR, the TCRdb table keeps only in-frame clones and is missing some. The sample has approximately 210,000 clones, 75% to 85% seen once. Source material: PBMCs or T cells enriched from blood (not recorded which). The receptors come from a man aged 25 to 40 with acute COVID-19. The CDR3 runs from the conserved cysteine through the conserved F or W. A D gene is named only where the DNA matches it firmly. A row's size may be missing; if present it is once, few, many or a size class.

CDR3 protein: CASSAGQPQHF; CDR3 DNA: TGTGCCAGCAGTGCGGGGCAGCCCCAGCATTTT; clone size: once; V gene: TRBV12-3/TRBV12-4; J gene: TRBJ1-5; D gene: -
CDR3 protein: CASSQVKAGGMDEQFF; CDR3 DNA: TGTGCCAGCAGCCAAGTTAAAGCGGGGGGGATGGATGAGCAGTTCTTC; clone size: -; V gene: TRBV4-2; J gene: TRBJ2-1; D gene: TRBD2
CDR3 protein: CASSFLTEAFF; CDR3 DNA: TGTGCCAGCAGTTTTCTCACTGAAGCTTTCTTT; clone size: once; V gene: TRBV27; J gene: TRBJ1-1; D gene: -
CDR3 protein: CASSEGAKMNTEAFF; CDR3 DNA: TGTGCCAGCAGCGAAGGAGCCAAAATGAACACTGAAGCTTTCTTT; clone size: -; V gene: TRBV9; J gene: TRBJ1-1; D gene: -
CDR3 protein: CASRPSAGGGLPTGELFF; CDR3 DNA: TGTGCCAGCAGACCTTCAGCGGGGGGGGGCCTCCCCACCGGGGAGCTGTTTTTT; clone size: -; V gene: TRBV28; J gene: TRBJ2-2; D gene: TRBD2
CDR3 protein: CAWARANTEAFF; CDR3 DNA: TGTGCCTGGGCCAGGGCGAACACTGAAGCTTTCTTT; clone size: -; V gene: TRBV30; J gene: TRBJ1-1; D gene: -
CDR3 protein: CASSGTGTGGYTF; CDR3 DNA: TGCGCCAGCAGTGGAACAGGGACGGGTGGCTACACCTTC; clone size: -; V gene: TRBV10-1; J gene: TRBJ1-2; D gene: -
CDR3 protein: CASSEGVSGGPITGELFF; CDR3 DNA: TGTGCCAGCAGTGAAGGAGTTAGCGGGGGGCCGATCACCGGGGAGCTGTTTTTT; clone size: -; V gene: TRBV6-4; J gene: TRBJ2-2; D gene: TRBD2
CDR3 protein: CASSLRQGASSPLHF; CDR3 DNA: TGTGCCAGCAGTTTACGGCAGGGGGCGTCTTCACCCCTCCACTTT; clone size: -; V gene: TRBV28; J gene: TRBJ1-6; D gene: TRBD1
CDR3 protein: CASSQRQGANYGYTF; CDR3 DNA: TGTGCCAGCAGCCAAAGACAGGGGGCGAACTATGGCTACACCTTC; clone size: -; V gene: TRBV7-9; J gene: TRBJ1-2; D gene: TRBD1
CDR3 protein: CASRLNRGPGYTF; CDR3 DNA: TGTGCCAGCAGGTTGAACAGGGGACCTGGCTACACCTTC; clone size: -; V gene: TRBV28; J gene: TRBJ1-2; D gene: TRBD1
CDR3 protein: CASTPRQAGEQYF; CDR3 DNA: TGTGCTAGCACCCCGCGACAGGCCGGGGAGCAGTACTTC; clone size: -; V gene: TRBV12-5; J gene: TRBJ2-7; D gene: -
CDR3 protein: CASSERDTIEAFF; CDR3 DNA: TGTGCCAGCAGTGAAAGGGACACCATTGAAGCTTTCTTT; clone size: -; V gene: TRBV6-1; J gene: TRBJ1-1; D gene: -
CDR3 protein: CASSWEGSGVVGLNNEQFF; CDR3 DNA: TGTGCCAGCAGCTGGGAAGGTAGCGGGGTAGTAGGGCTCAACAATGAGCAGTTCTTC; clone size: once; V gene: TRBV7-9; J gene: TRBJ2-1; D gene: TRBD2
CDR3 protein: CASSSGVVTGELFF; CDR3 DNA: TGTGCCAGCAGCTCGGGGGTAGTTACCGGGGAGCTGTTTTTT; clone size: -; V gene: TRBV5-4; J gene: TRBJ2-2; D gene: -
CDR3 protein: CASSKQGTGANVLTF; CDR3 DNA: TGTGCCAGCAGCAAACAGGGAACCGGGGCCAACGTCCTGACTTTC; clone size: -; V gene: TRBV7-2; J gene: TRBJ2-6; D gene: -
CDR3 protein: CASSSSTGEKLFF; CDR3 DNA: TGTGCCAGCAGTTCCTCGACAGGTGAAAAACTGTTTTTT; clone size: -; V gene: TRBV6-5; J gene: TRBJ1-4; D gene: -